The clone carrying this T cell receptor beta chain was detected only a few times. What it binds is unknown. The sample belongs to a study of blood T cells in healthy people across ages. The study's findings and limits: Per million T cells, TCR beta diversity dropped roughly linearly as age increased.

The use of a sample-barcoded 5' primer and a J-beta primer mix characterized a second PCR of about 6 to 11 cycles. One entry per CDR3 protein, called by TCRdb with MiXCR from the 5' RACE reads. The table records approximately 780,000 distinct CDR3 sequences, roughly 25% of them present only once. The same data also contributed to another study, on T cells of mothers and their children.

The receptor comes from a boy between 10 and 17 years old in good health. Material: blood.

The CDR3 is CASSAGQRQETQYF. CDR3 nucleotides: TGTGCCAGCAGCGCAGGACAGAGGCAAGAGACCCAGTACTTC. The V and J genes are TRBV9 and TRBJ2-5; TRBD1 is a possible D gene (6 bases). The V end lost 3 bases, the J end lost 2 bases, and 11 bases lay between the germline ends. The V gene's germline CDR1 is SGDLS and CDR2 YYNGEE. This CDR3 contains 14 residues.